This T cell receptor beta chain originates from a study of a mutant IDH1 vaccine in newly diagnosed glioma. Background on the study: Former treatment meant radiotherapy, temozolomide, or both; the majority had gotten both.

Time point specified: baseline, week 1 (first vaccination visit). The treatment denotes: pre-vaccination baseline after standard-of-care therapy. New WHO grade 3 or 4 IDH1-mutant, ATRX-lost astrocytomas were present in all donors. Only in-frame clones appear in the TCRdb table, and some are missing; sequencing was by immunoSEQ multiplex PCR. The sample yields nearly 70,000 clones, about four fifths seen once. Germline V gives CDR1 SEHNR, CDR2 FQNEAQ (reference sequence). J was trimmed by 0 bases and V by 2 bases; bases with no gene match: 7. This CDR3 has 18 amino acids. Sequences were derived from PBMCs, sampled from a glioma patient treated with radiotherapy, temozolomide or both. The TCR was taken from a man aged 50-60 years with glioma. The chain employs TRBV7-9 and TRBJ2-3, with 11 bases aligning to TRBD2. The CDR3 region is CASSLPAGLADSTDTQYF. The CDR3 nucleotides are TGTGCCAGCAGCTTACCCGCGGGACTAGCGGATAGCACAGATACGCAGTATTTT.